Below are 19 T cell receptor beta chains sequenced from a single sample in a study of human thymus T cells. The data were produced by immunoSEQ multiplex PCR, yet TCRdb's version contains in-frame clones alone and is incomplete. The sample shows tens of thousands of clones, 90% to 95% of them seen only once. Thymus pieces cut out during corrective heart surgery were the tissue that was used. Material: thymus tissue. All receptors derive from a girl in the first two years of life with a congenital heart defect but otherwise immunologically healthy.

The V gene is TRBV7-9, the J gene TRBJ2-7; TRBD1 matches at 9 bases. There are 15 residues in the CDR3. The V and J ends lost 7 bases and 3 bases, in that order; junction bases with no gene match: 10. Germline CDR1 reads SEHNR; CDR2 reads FQNEAQ (reference sequence). As DNA, the CDR3 is TGTGCCAGCATTGGGGGACAGGGTGGTTACTACGAGCAGTACTTC. Its protein is CASIGGQGGYYEQYF.

The chain has TRBV19 and TRBJ2-1, with 13 bases matching TRBD2. Germline V gene sequence: CDR1 LNHDA, CDR2 SQIVND (reference sequence). The J segment lost 1 base and the V segment lost 5 bases, leaving 5 bases of the junction unmatched. The CDR3 is made up of 17 amino acids. CDR3 DNA: TGTGCCAGTAGTCTTCCGGGACTAGCGGGATCCTACAATGAGCAGTTCTTC. Protein sequence: CASSLPGLAGSYNEQFF.

The V gene is TRBV11-2, the J gene TRBJ1-2; 9 bases are shared with TRBD1. Germline CDR1 is SGHAT and CDR2 is FQNNGV. The CDR3 length is 18 residues. The junction had 14 bases not matched to a gene; V was cut back by 2 bases and J by 4 bases. The CDR3 DNA reads as TGTGCCAGCAGCTTATTATTGGGAACGACAGGGGGAGGCTATGGCTACACCTTC. It is translated as CASSLLLGTTGGGYGYTF.

The V and J genes are TRBV7-6 and TRBJ2-1; D may be TRBD1 (5 bases). The V and J ends lost 1 base and 8 bases respectively, with 6 bases between them. Germline CDR1 is SGHVS and CDR2 is FNYEAQ. The CDR3 is 12 residues long. The CDR3: CASSLVQDEQFF. The CDR3 DNA follows: TGTGCCAGCAGCTTAGTACAGGATGAGCAGTTCTTC. The whole variable domain, filled in from reference TRBV7-6 and TRBJ2-1, reads GAGVSQSPRYKVTKRGQDVALRCDPISGHVSLYWYRQALGQGPEFLTYFNYEAQQDKSGLPNDRFSAERPEGSISTLTIQRTEQRDSAMYRCASSLVQDEQFFGPGTRLTVL.

J is TRBJ1-4 and V is TRBV10-3; D not resolved. Germline V gene sequence: CDR1 ENHRY, CDR2 SYGVKD. Between the trimmed V and J ends, which lost 4 bases and 15 bases, there was a span of 27 bases. The CDR3 totals 16 residues. The CDR3 DNA follows: TGTGCCATCAGTGGAAGGTTTAGAGGCTCTCCCGAGGGAATGTTTTTT. This codes for CAISGRFRGSPEGMFF.

The genes are TRBV4-1 and TRBJ2-1; no reliable D call. Germline CDR1 reads MGHRA; CDR2 reads YSYEKL. Trimming removed 4 bases at V and 7 bases at J, with 14 bases between. The CDR3 loop spans 14 amino acids. As DNA, the CDR3 is TGCGCCAGCAGCCGCCTAGGTAGTCGGAATGAGCAGTTCTTC. Protein: CASSRLGSRNEQFF.

The chain recombines TRBV15 with TRBJ1-4; D call uncertain. Trimming removed 3 bases from V and 5 bases from J, with 16 bases in between. In germline, CDR1 is LNHNV, CDR2 YYDKDF (reference sequence). The CDR3 sequence is 16 residues long. The chain's CDR3 is CATSRRHPDKNEKLFF. The CDR3 nucleotides are TGTGCCACCAGCAGGCGGCACCCGGATAAAAATGAAAAACTGTTTTTT.

The chain links TRBV28 to TRBJ2-1; D is possibly TRBD1 or TRBD2 (6 bases each). Germline CDR1 MDHEN, CDR2 SYDVKM. The V and J ends lost 7 bases and 0 bases respectively, with 19 bases between them. This CDR3 spans 17 amino acids. The CDR3 reads CASNRYGGRSSYNEQFF. Written as DNA, the CDR3 is TGTGCCAGCAACCGATATGGGGGGCGAAGCTCCTACAATGAGCAGTTCTTC.

The gene calls are TRBV29-1 and TRBJ2-7; maybe TRBD1 (5 bases). V lost 4 bases and J 5 bases, leaving 18 bases between the germline ends. The CDR3 runs to 14 residues. The V gene's germline CDR1 is SQVTM and CDR2 ANQGSEA. This CDR3 is CSVARQSIGNEQYF. The CDR3 nucleotides read TGCAGCGTTGCCCGACAGTCCATAGGGAACGAGCAGTACTTC.

CDR3: CAWSVSGGETEAFF. The CDR3 DNA reads TGTGCCTGGAGTGTTTCTGGGGGGGAGACTGAAGCTTTCTTT. The chain has TRBV30 and TRBJ1-1; perhaps TRBD1 as D (5 bases). Germline assignment: CDR1 GTSNPN and CDR2 SVGIG (reference sequence). The CDR3 length is 14 residues. The germline V and J ends were trimmed by 0 bases and 5 bases, with 13 bases remaining between them.

This chain joins TRBV9 and TRBJ2-1; a weak D match, TRBD2 (6 bases). Germline assignment: CDR1 SGDLS and CDR2 YYNGEE. CDR3 length: 16 residues. V was clipped by 3 bases and J by 8 bases, with 21 bases between them. This chain's CDR3 is CASSAHREIPQYEQFF. CDR3 sequence (DNA): TGTGCCAGCAGCGCTCATCGGGAGATCCCCCAATATGAGCAGTTCTTC.

The J gene is TRBJ1-1, the V gene TRBV7-2; 8 nucleotides match TRBD1. The CDR3 has 17 amino acids. Trimming cost V 3 bases and J 0 bases; bases outside gene matches: 9. From germline, CDR1 is SGHTA and CDR2 FQGNSA. The CDR3 sequence: CASSFRDRKYMNTEAFF. The CDR3, as DNA: TGTGCCAGCAGCTTCCGGGACAGGAAATACATGAACACTGAAGCTTTCTTT.

The CDR3 is CASSFSRGRNTEAFF. CDR3 coding DNA: TGTGCCAGCAGCTTTTCCAGGGGGAGGAACACTGAAGCTTTCTTT. V is TRBV5-6 and J is TRBJ1-1, with 7 bases aligning to TRBD1. CDR1 is SGHDT and CDR2 is YYEEEE in the germline V gene. V was pared by 2 bases and J by 1 base, with 5 bases of the junction left unmatched. This CDR3 region has 15 residues.

V usage is TRBV28 and J usage is TRBJ1-5, with no clear D. Looked up from germline, CDR1 is MDHEN and CDR2 is SYDVKM. The CDR3 loop spans 13 amino acids. V was pared by 10 bases and J by 5 bases, with 15 bases between. CDR3 amino acids: CATLYYADQPQHF. DNA for the CDR3: TGTGCCACCCTATACTATGCGGATCAGCCCCAGCATTTT.

The CDR3: CASSLAVGPGGYTF. The CDR3 bases are TGTGCCAGCAGCTTAGCGGTAGGGCCGGGGGGCTACACCTTC. V and J are TRBV7-2 and TRBJ1-2, with D uncertain. CDR3 size: 14 residues. V gave up 0 bases and J gave up 8 bases, with 13 bases separating them. In germline, CDR1 is SGHTA, CDR2 FQGNSA.

V usage is TRBV2 and J usage is TRBJ2-7; the match to TRBD2 covers 13 bases. The V segment lost 4 bases and the J segment 5 bases; nucleotides outside the gene matches: 20. Germline V CDR1 and CDR2: SNHLY, FYNNEI. This CDR3 is 20 amino acids long. DNA of the CDR3: TGTGCCAGCAGTGCAGGGGACTGGACTAGCGGGAGCGGGGCCTCACACGAGCAGTACTTC. Protein: CASSAGDWTSGSGASHEQYF.

This rearrangement joins TRBV30 to TRBJ1-3, with D perhaps TRBD1 (5 bases). The CDR3 length is 17 residues. Germline V gene data show CDR1 as GTSNPN and CDR2 as SVGIG (reference sequence). V dropped 0 bases and J dropped 1 base, with 16 bases sitting between them. The CDR3 loop reads CAWSVAGGALSGNTIYF. DNA of the CDR3: TGTGCCTGGAGTGTAGCGGGTGGGGCCTTATCTGGAAACACCATATATTTT. The full variable domain, in which reference TRBV30 and TRBJ1-3 provide the parts outside the CDR3, is SQTIHQWPATLVQPVGSPLSLECTVEGTSNPNLYWYRQAAGRGLQLLFYSVGIGQISSEVPQNLSASRPQDRQFILSSKKLLLSDSGFYLCAWSVAGGALSGNTIYFGEGSWLTVV.

This chain joins TRBV28 and TRBJ2-1, with 16 bases fitting TRBD2. CDR1 is MDHEN, CDR2 SYDVKM, per germline. V lost 5 bases, J lost 0 bases, and 13 bases stayed unmatched. CDR3 length: 21 amino acids. The CDR3 coding sequence is TGTGCCAGCAGTCTCCCACCGACGGGACTAGCGGGAGGGAGCTCCTACAATGAGCAGTTCTTC. Translating gives CASSLPPTGLAGGSSYNEQFF.

The CDR3 protein is CASSPQRLGRQETQYF. The CDR3, as DNA: TGTGCCAGCAGTCCCCAACGACTAGGACGCCAAGAGACCCAGTACTTC. V usage is TRBV28 and J usage is TRBJ2-5; tentatively, D is TRBD2 (6 bases). The germline V gene has CDR1 MDHEN and CDR2 SYDVKM. The V gene lost 5 bases and the J gene lost 1 base, with 17 bases spanning the gap. The CDR3 has 16 residues.